This T cell receptor beta chain was identified during a study of tumor-infiltrating lymphocytes in primary liver carcinoma. This clonotype has only a few counts. Its antigen is undetermined. The authors took blood RNA from unsorted whole blood and also extracted germline DNA. Surgery was preceded by the collection of approximately 4 milliliters of peripheral blood. Per the germline V gene, CDR1 is MDHEN and CDR2 is SYDVKM. The CDR3 has 16 residues. J lost 7 bases, V lost 4 bases, and 6 bases had no gene match. Study-wide points: With p = 0.039, the top-250-clone fraction in tumors significantly exceeded that in blood. There was no comparison of CD4+ and CD8+ repertoires, as samples were bulk unsorted.

Production of TCR beta cDNA used roughly 500 ng total RNA together with a constant-region primer. For TCR beta, libraries were produced by three nested multiplex PCR rounds using slightly modified ARM-PCR. TRBV1-TRBV30 forward primers paired with a C-beta reverse primer were used in the first two PCR rounds, which ran approximately 11 cycles each. TCRdb re-called the multiplex PCR reads with MiXCR, one entry per CDR3 protein. This repertoire shows about 310,000 distinct CDR3 sequences, approximately 58% found once; its top ten account for about 17%. The chain uses TRBV28 and TRBJ2-2; 13 positions agree with TRBD2. This clonotype originated in a woman in her twenties or thirties with primary liver carcinoma and hepatitis B virus infection. The source material was peripheral blood. The CDR3 DNA reads as TGTGCCAGCAGTTGGGGGACTAGCGGGATGTACGGGGAGCTGTTTTTT. Its translation: CASSWGTSGMYGELFF.